The rows below give T cell receptor beta chains drawn from one sample of a study of cytomegalovirus exposure and HLA in healthy donors. Sequenced by immunoSEQ multiplex PCR; TCRdb stores in-frame clones only, minus some. This table has approximately 190,000 clones, roughly 90% appearing once. The sample was PBMCs. These receptors all stem from a boy between 2 and 10 years old in good health and CMV-seronegative. CDR3s include the opening cysteine and the closing phenylalanine or tryptophan. D genes are given only for firm matches. Not every row has a clone size; where given, it reads once, few, many or a size class.

>-|-|TRBJ2-5|TRBV16
TGTGCCAGCAGCCAATCGGGGCTTGGGGAGACCCAGTACTTC
CASSQSGLGETQYF
>once|TRBD1|TRBJ2-2|TRBV15
TGTGCCACCAGCGGAAGAAGGGACAGAAACACCGGGGAGCTGTTTTTT
CATSGRRDRNTGELFF
>-|-|TRBJ1-1|TRBV5-1
TGCGCCAGCAGCCTAGGGGTTTCTCCTGAAGCTTTCTTT
CASSLGVSPEAFF
>-|-|TRBJ1-1|TRBV7-8
TGTGCCAGCAGCTTAGGGCTAGCGTCAGGACGACAGAACACTGAAGCTTTCTTT
CASSLGLASGRQNTEAFF
>-|TRBD2|TRBJ2-1|TRBV4-1
TGCGCCAGCAGCGGAGCGGGGACCTACAATGAGCAGTTCTTC
CASSGAGTYNEQFF
>-|-|TRBJ2-7|TRBV9
TGTGCCAGCAGCGCGAAGACAGGAGCTGGTGAGCAGTACTTC
CASSAKTGAGEQYF
>-|-|TRBJ1-2|TRBV28
TGTGCCAGCAGTCCTCGGACAGACTATGGCTACACCTTC
CASSPRTDYGYTF
>-|TRBD1|TRBJ2-3|TRBV29-1
TGCAGCGTTGAGGGGGACAGGACATCAGATACGCAGTATTTT
CSVEGDRTSDTQYF
>-|-|TRBJ2-5|TRBV7-9
TGTGCCAGCAGCTTATCGTCGACCCAGTACTTC
CASSLSSTQYF
>-|TRBD1|TRBJ1-5|TRBV6-1
TGTGTCAGCAGTGAATTAGACGCCGGGACAGGAGATCAGCCCCAGCATTTT
CVSSELDAGTGDQPQHF
>-|-|TRBJ2-1|TRBV27
TGTGCCAGCAGTTTGACCGGGGAGAGCAATGAGCAGTTCTTC
CASSLTGESNEQFF
>-|-|TRBJ2-3|TRBV9
TGTGCCAGCAGCGTAGAGGGGGGAGGGGGCACAGATACGCAGTATTTT
CASSVEGGGGTDTQYF
>-|TRBD1|TRBJ1-3|TRBV4-1
TGCGCCAGCAGCCATGGGACAGGTTTATCTGGAAACACCATATATTTT
CASSHGTGLSGNTIYF
>-|-|TRBJ2-5|TRBV19
TGTGCCAGTACAAACCAAGAGACCCAGTACTTC
CASTNQETQYF
>-|-|TRBJ2-6|TRBV19
TGTGCCAGTAGTATAACACTGGTCCGAGGATGGGAGTCTGGGGCCAACGTCCTGACTTTC
CASSITLVRGWESGANVLTF
>-|TRBD1|TRBJ2-1|TRBV7-8
TGTGCCAGCAGCGAGGGGGCGGGTGAGCAGTTCTTC
CASSEGAGEQFF
>-|-|TRBJ2-1|TRBV9
TGTGCCAGCAGCGAGAGAGTCGACGGGGGTAGCTCCTACAATGAGCAGTTCTTC
CASSERVDGGSSYNEQFF
>few|TRBD1|TRBJ1-5|TRBV19
TGTGCCAGTAGTAGGGGGACAGGGTTTCAGCCCCAGCATTTT
CASSRGTGFQPQHF
>-|TRBD1|TRBJ2-5|TRBV2
TGTGCCAGCAGAGGCATCGGGACAGGGACAGGAGAGACCCAGTACTTC
CASRGIGTGTGETQYF
>-|TRBD1|TRBJ1-1|TRBV28
TGTGCCAGCAGTTTATCGTACCCCTGGACAGGCGGGAACACTGAAGCTTTCTTT
CASSLSYPWTGGNTEAFF
>-|TRBD2|TRBJ2-5|TRBV27
TGTGCCAGCAGTTTACTCTGGACTAGCGGGAGTTCAAGGGAGACCCAGTACTTC
CASSLLWTSGSSRETQYF
>once|-|TRBJ1-4|TRBV6-1
TGTGCCAGCAGGAGCGGACGGCCACCTAATGAAAAACTGTTTTTT
CASRSGRPPNEKLFF